These T cell receptor beta chains were read from a single sample in a study of regulatory T cells in long-lasting Graves disease. From the multiplex PCR reads, TCRdb called clonotypes with MiXCR, one entry per CDR3 protein. The data contain more than 300,000 distinct CDR3 sequences, roughly 16% of them singletons. These data were likewise used in another study, on T cells in Graves' hyperthyroidism and ophthalmopathy.

Sequences were derived from peripheral blood mononuclear cells (PBMCs), sampled at new diagnosis, from a patient treated with antithyroid drugs. The receptor source for this set is a woman aged 18-30 years with Graves disease. CDR3s include the opening cysteine and the closing phenylalanine or tryptophan. A D gene is named only where the DNA matches it firmly. Expanded clones are given a class, and other clones once, few, many or no size at all.

TGTGCCAGCAGTGAACTTGACAGGGTGTCTGCGGGCTACACCTTC	CASSELDRVSAGYTF	many	TRBV2	TRBJ1-2	TRBD1
TGTGCCAGCAGTGACCCTCGGACAGGGAGTGGCATTCAGTACTTC	CASSDPRTGSGIQYF	NA	TRBV25-1	TRBJ2-4	TRBD1
TGCGCCAGCAGCCCGGGACTAGCGCCCTACACAGATACGCAGTATTTT	CASSPGLAPYTDTQYF	many	TRBV5-1	TRBJ2-3	TRBD2
TGTGCCAGCAGCCGCTTTGGCGGAAGCTCCTACGAGCAGTACTTC	CASSRFGGSSYEQYF	many	TRBV27	TRBJ2-7	NA
TGTGCCAGCAGACTACAGGGGGGTGATCAATATGAGCAGTTCTTC	CASRLQGGDQYEQFF	many	TRBV12-3/TRBV12-4	TRBJ2-1	TRBD1
TGTGCCAGCATCAGGACTAGCGGGAGGTATGAGCAGTTCTTC	CASIRTSGRYEQFF	NA	TRBV2	TRBJ2-1	TRBD2
TGTGCCAGCGGCCTTAGACAGGGGGCCTCCTACAATGAGCAGTTCTTC	CASGLRQGASYNEQFF	NA	TRBV5-6	TRBJ2-1	TRBD1
TGTGCCAGCAGTCAGGAATTAGCGGGTGGCATTCAGTACTTC	CASSQELAGGIQYF	NA	TRBV9	TRBJ2-4	TRBD2
TGTGCCAGCTCACCGAACACTGCCGGGGAGCTGTTTTTT	CASSPNTAGELFF	many	TRBV18	TRBJ2-2	NA
TGTGCCAGCAGTTTATTAGCCTCCTACAATGAGCAGTTCTTC	CASSLLASYNEQFF	many	TRBV28	TRBJ2-1	NA
TGTGCCAGCAGTTACTCGAGAGACCGAGAGAGGGACACCGGGGAGCTGTTTTTT	CASSYSRDRERDTGELFF	NA	TRBV6-5	TRBJ2-2	NA
TGTGCGTGGAGTGGGCAGGGCGGCAGGAACGAGCGGTACTTC	CAWSGQGGRNERYF	NA	TRBV30	TRBJ2-7	NA
TGTGCCAGCTCACCACTGGACAATGAGCAGTTCTTC	CASSPLDNEQFF	NA	TRBV18	TRBJ2-1	NA